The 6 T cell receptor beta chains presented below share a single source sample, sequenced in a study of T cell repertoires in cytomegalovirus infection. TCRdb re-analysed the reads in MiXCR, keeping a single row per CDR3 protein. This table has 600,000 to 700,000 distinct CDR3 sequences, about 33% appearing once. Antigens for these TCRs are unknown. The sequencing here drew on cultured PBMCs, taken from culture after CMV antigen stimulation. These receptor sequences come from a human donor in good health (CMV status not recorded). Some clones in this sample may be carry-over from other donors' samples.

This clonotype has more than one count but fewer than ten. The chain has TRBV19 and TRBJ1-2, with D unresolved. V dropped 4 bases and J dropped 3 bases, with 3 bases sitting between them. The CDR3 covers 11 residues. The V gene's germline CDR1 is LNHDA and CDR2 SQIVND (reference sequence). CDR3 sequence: CASSTHYGYTF. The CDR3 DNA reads TGTGCCAGTAGTACCCACTATGGCTACACCTTC.

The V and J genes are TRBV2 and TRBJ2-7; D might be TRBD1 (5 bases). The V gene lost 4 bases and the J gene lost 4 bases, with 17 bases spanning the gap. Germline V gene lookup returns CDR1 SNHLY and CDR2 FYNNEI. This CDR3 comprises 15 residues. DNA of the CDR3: TGTGCCAGCAGTGGGGGCGTCAGGGCCGTGTACGAGCAGTACTTC. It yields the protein CASSGGVRAVYEQYF.

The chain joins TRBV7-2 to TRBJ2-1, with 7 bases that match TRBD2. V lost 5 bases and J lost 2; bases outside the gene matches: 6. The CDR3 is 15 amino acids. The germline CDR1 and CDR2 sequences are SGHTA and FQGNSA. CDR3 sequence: CASSPGGDAYNEQFF. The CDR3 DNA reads TGTGCCAGCAGCCCGGGGGGAGACGCCTACAATGAGCAGTTCTTC.

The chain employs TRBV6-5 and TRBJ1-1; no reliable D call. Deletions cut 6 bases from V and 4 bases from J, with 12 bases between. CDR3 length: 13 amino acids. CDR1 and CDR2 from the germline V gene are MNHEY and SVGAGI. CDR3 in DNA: TGTGCCAGCAGACCCCGAAGCGGCACTGAAGCTTTCTTT. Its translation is CASRPRSGTEAFF.

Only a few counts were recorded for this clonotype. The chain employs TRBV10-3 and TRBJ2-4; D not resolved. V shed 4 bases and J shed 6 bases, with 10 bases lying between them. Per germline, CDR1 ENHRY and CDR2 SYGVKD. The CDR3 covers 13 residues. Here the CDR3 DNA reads TGTGCCATCAGTGGACACTTGGGAAACATTCAGTACTTC. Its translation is CAISGHLGNIQYF.

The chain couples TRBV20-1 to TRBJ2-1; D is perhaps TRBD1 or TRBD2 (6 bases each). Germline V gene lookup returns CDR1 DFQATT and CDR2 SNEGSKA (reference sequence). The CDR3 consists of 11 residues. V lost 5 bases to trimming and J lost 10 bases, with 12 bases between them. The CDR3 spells CSAVRGLEQFF. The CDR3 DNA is TGCAGTGCTGTCCGGGGGCTAGAGCAGTTCTTC.